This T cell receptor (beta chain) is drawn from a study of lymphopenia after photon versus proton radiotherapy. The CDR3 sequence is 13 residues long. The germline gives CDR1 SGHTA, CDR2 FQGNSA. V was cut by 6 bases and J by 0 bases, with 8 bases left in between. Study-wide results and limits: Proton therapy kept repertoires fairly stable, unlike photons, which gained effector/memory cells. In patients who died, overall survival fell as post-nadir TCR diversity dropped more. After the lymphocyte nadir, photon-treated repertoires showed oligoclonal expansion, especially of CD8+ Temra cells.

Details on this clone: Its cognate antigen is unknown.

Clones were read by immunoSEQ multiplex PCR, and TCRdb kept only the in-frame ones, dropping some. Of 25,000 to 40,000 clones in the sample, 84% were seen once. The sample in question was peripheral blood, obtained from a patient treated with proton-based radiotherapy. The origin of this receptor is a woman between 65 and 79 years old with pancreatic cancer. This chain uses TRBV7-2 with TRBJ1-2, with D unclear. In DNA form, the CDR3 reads TGTGCCAGCAGTCCCGGAGCTAACTATGGCTACACCTTC. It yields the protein CASSPGANYGYTF. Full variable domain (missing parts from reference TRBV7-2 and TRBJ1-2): GAGVSQSPSNKVTEKGKDVELRCDPISGHTALYWYRQSLGQGLEFLIYFQGNSAPDKSGLPSDRFSAERTGGSVSTLTIQRTQQEDSAVYLCASSPGANYGYTFGSGTRLTVV.